This T cell receptor beta chain was recorded in a study of blood T cell repertoires in COVID-19 (TCRdb year 2020). Describing the broader study: Samples from collaborators originated in the United States, Italy and Spain and spanned both the acute and convalescent phases of COVID-19. The material from the prospective study consisted of cDNA or gDNA derived from T cells, B-cell-depleted T cells, or PBMCs. Deeply sampled blood TCRbeta repertoires from subjects exposed to, actively infected with, or recovered from COVID-19 were included in the dataset. The repertoires were released in a freely available public database intended as a resource for research on the immune response to SARS-CoV-2. The samples were drawn from the first 160 participants of the ongoing ImmuneRACE study and from 1,254 subjects provided by 6 global collaborators. Sample metadata almost always included a de-identified subject ID, COVID-19 status, age in years and sex. HLA class I and class II types, where available, came from metadata supplied by the sample provider rather than from assay-based typing.

Study-level results and caveats: The amount of clinical and demographic metadata varied by source and participant and was provided uncurated.

The germline V gene (reference sequence) supplies CDR1 LGHDT and CDR2 YNNKEL. Unmatched junction bases come to 5, with V trimmed by 4 bases and J by 2 bases. The CDR3 runs 16 residues from the cysteine to the phenylalanine. The sequence is cut down to CDR3 DNA, 48 bases in frame from base 1. A word on this clone: The antigen this receptor binds is unknown. Per-nucleotide qualities are absent, and no much larger clonotype sits a single base away.

Another Seattle source contributed samples from volunteer blood donors who had recovered from COVID-19. Collaborating institutions collected whole blood in K2EDTA tubes following their own protocols. Collaborator samples were shipped for TCRbeta analysis as frozen whole blood, isolated PBMCs, or DNA extracted from either sample type. The immunoSEQ Assay, a bias-controlled multiplex PCR, was used to amplify TCRbeta CDR3 regions from genomic DNA. The study's processing was this. Within the assay, amplification of reference gene primers was used to estimate how many nucleated cells each sample contained. To quantify the absolute abundance of each unique TCRbeta CDR3 rearrangement, sequence reads were collapsed and filtered. For each sample, productive Simpson clonality was calculated by taking the square root of Simpson's diversity index across productive rearrangements. This immuneACCESS table, as held by TCRdb, lists in-frame sequences with V and J called but not all clones. Of the missing ones, under half trace to an unresolved V gene in checked studies; the others have no known cause. V and J calls and clone size are those listed in that table; D and trimming were worked out from the DNA. Within this sample are roughly 290,000 clones, with 70% to 90% of them counted one time only. The ten largest clones take up less than 2.5% of the sample.

Sample: peripheral blood. The clonotype originates from a woman in her twenties or thirties who had recovered from COVID-19. Recombination joined TRBV3-1 (or the pseudogene TRBV3-2) with TRBJ2-3, with TRBD2 matching 11 junction bases. The nucleotide sequence is TGTGCCAGCAGCCGAACTAGCGGGGGCTACACAGATACGCAGTATTTT. It is translated as CASSRTSGGYTDTQYF.